The 26 T cell receptor beta chains below were found in one sample sequenced in a study of blood T cell repertoires in COVID-19 (dated by TCRdb to 2018 to 2021). The library was produced with the immunoSEQ multiplex PCR assay. TCRdb took over this immuneACCESS table, retaining in-frame rearrangements with V and J assigned. Such tables are incomplete; in checked studies, under half of the missing clones stem from an unresolved V gene, and the remainder is unexplained. This sample comprises fewer than 200,000 clones, roughly 85% of them detected only once. The ten largest clonotypes hold roughly 9% of the sample. Sequenced: PBMCs or T cells enriched from blood (not recorded which). These receptors all come from a woman between 18 and 29 years old who had recovered from COVID-19.

The chain employs TRBV6-5 and TRBJ2-7; 12 bases line up with TRBD1. CDR3 length: 14 amino acids. With V trimmed by 2 bases and J by 6 bases, 2 bases remained unmatched. From germline, CDR1 is MNHEY and CDR2 SVGAGI. DNA for the CDR3: TGTGCCAGCAGTTACATGGGACAGGGGGCCGAGCAGTACTTC. Its protein product is CASSYMGQGAEQYF.

The chain links TRBV28 to TRBJ1-1; maybe TRBD1 (5 bases). Trimming stripped 5 bases from V and 7 bases from J, with 14 bases between. Germline V gene lookup returns CDR1 MDHEN and CDR2 SYDVKM. CDR3 size: 13 residues. The DNA for the CDR3 is TGTGCCAGCAGTAGACAGCTACCAGATGAAGCTTTCTTT. Residues: CASSRQLPDEAFF. The entire variable domain, with the rest obtained from reference TRBV28 and TRBJ1-1, is as follows: DVKVTQSSRYLVKRTGEKVFLECVQDMDHENMFWYRQDPGLGLRLIYFSYDVKMKEKGDIPEGYSVSREKKERFSLILESASTNQTSMYLCASSRQLPDEAFFGQGTRLTVV.

The V and J genes are TRBV6-5 and TRBJ1-5; D ambiguous. V was trimmed by 4 bases and J by 0 bases, leaving 7 bases between them. The CDR3 contains 14 residues. Germline V gives CDR1 MNHEY, CDR2 SVGAGI. The CDR3 is CASSSGYSNQPQHF. The CDR3 nucleotides read TGTGCCAGCAGTTCGGGATATAGCAATCAGCCCCAGCATTTT.

A single count supports this clone. This chain links TRBV13 with TRBJ1-1; 7 positions match TRBD1. The V and J ends lost 5 bases and 5 bases, in that order; junction bases with no gene match: 8. The CDR3 runs to 14 residues. The V gene's germline CDR1 is PRHDT and CDR2 FYEKMQ (reference sequence). The CDR3 coding sequence is TGTGCCAGCAGCACCACAGGGGCGCTGACTGAAGCTTTCTTT. This codes for CASSTTGALTEAFF.

The rearrangement joins TRBV5-4 to TRBJ1-6; D perhaps matches TRBD1 (5 bases). The CDR3 spans 17 residues. Trimming took 0 bases from V and 0 from J, leaving 10 bases between them. Looked up from germline, CDR1 is SGHNT and CDR2 is YYREEE (reference sequence). CDR3 coding DNA: TGTGCCAGCAGCTTGGAAGGGGCGAGCTCCTATAATTCACCCCTCCACTTT. This gives the protein CASSLEGASSYNSPLHF.

The V gene is TRBV28, the J gene TRBJ1-6; 7 nucleotides match TRBD1. This CDR3 comprises 14 residues. The germline CDR1 and CDR2 sequences are MDHEN and SYDVKM. V trimming: 6 bases; J trimming: 5 bases; junction bases outside the gene matches: 4. The CDR3 DNA sequence: TGTGCCAGCAGCGTAACAGGGGATAATTCACCCCTCCACTTT. This gives the protein CASSVTGDNSPLHF.

V is TRBV19 and J is TRBJ2-1; 9 bases are a match to TRBD1. V was clipped by 6 bases and J by 7 bases; unmatched bases: 7. The CDR3 sequence is 14 residues long. In germline, CDR1 is LNHDA, CDR2 SQIVND (reference sequence). The CDR3 nucleotides read TGTGCCAGTAGATGGGGACAGGGACCTAATGAGCAGTTCTTC. This translates into CASRWGQGPNEQFF.

CDR3 sequence reads: CASSQAASGYNEQFF. The CDR3 DNA sequence: TGTGCCAGCAGCCAAGCGGCTAGCGGGTACAATGAGCAGTTCTTC. J is TRBJ2-1 and V is TRBV3-1 (or the pseudogene TRBV3-2), with TRBD2 matching 8 bases. After removal of 1 base from V and 4 bases from J, the junction contained 3 bases not matched to a gene. The CDR3 is 15 amino acids. CDR1 is LGHDT, CDR2 YNNKEL, per germline (reference sequence).

The chain employs TRBV11-3 and TRBJ1-1, with 8 bases matching TRBD1. The V segment lost 3 bases and the J segment 5 bases; nucleotides outside the gene matches: 11. Looked up from germline, CDR1 is SGHNT and CDR2 is YENEEA. CDR3 size: 16 residues. The DNA for the CDR3 is TGTGCCAGCAGCTTCCCTCAGGGGGCTCTAGGAACTGAAGCTTTCTTT. It yields the protein CASSFPQGALGTEAFF.

The chain recombines TRBV5-1 with TRBJ2-1; D is possibly TRBD2 (6 bases). In germline, CDR1 is SGHRS, CDR2 YFSETQ. V was shortened by 3 bases and J by 7 bases, with 11 bases between the two germline ends. The CDR3 has 13 amino acids. The CDR3 DNA sequence: TGCGCCAGCAGCTCCACTGCGGGAAATGAGCAGTTCTTC. Translated, it gives CASSSTAGNEQFF.

The chain couples TRBV19 to TRBJ2-1; D is uncertain. V lost 1 base to trimming and J lost 4 bases, with 8 bases between them. Germline V gene lookup returns CDR1 LNHDA and CDR2 SQIVND (reference sequence). CDR3 size: 14 residues. CDR3 in amino acids: CASSIGLGYNEQFF. CDR3 in DNA: TGTGCCAGTAGTATAGGCCTAGGTTACAATGAGCAGTTCTTC.

This clone was seen only a few times. The rearrangement links TRBV12-3 or TRBV12-4 to TRBJ1-5; possible D gene TRBD1, 6 bases. The CDR3 contains 12 residues. V lost 6 bases and J 15 bases, leaving 18 bases between the germline ends. In DNA form, the CDR3 reads TGTGCCAGCAGCTACCGGATAGGACAGAGGCATTTT. Its protein is CASSYRIGQRHF.

This sequence joins TRBV28 and TRBJ1-3; no firm D call. This CDR3 has 13 amino acids. Per germline, CDR1 MDHEN and CDR2 SYDVKM. V shed 6 bases and J shed 0 bases, with 6 bases lying between them. The CDR3 reads CASSLYSGNTIYF. Written as DNA, the CDR3 is TGTGCCAGCAGCCTATACTCTGGAAACACCATATATTTT.

The chain carries TRBV3-1 (or the pseudogene TRBV3-2) and TRBJ2-5, with D possibly TRBD2 on 6 matching bases. This CDR3 has 14 residues. The germline V gene encodes CDR1 LGHDT and CDR2 YNNKEL (reference sequence). The V end lost 3 bases, the J end lost 12 bases, and 20 bases lay between the germline ends. The CDR3 coding sequence is TGTGCCAGCAGCCAGTTTACTAGCCAGCACCTCGAGTACTTC. Translating gives CASSQFTSQHLEYF.

The chain couples TRBV6-4 to TRBJ2-1; 9 bases map to TRBD1. The junction had 6 bases not matched to a gene; V was cut back by 5 bases and J by 1 base. The CDR3 contains 16 residues. Germline V gene data show CDR1 as MRHNA and CDR2 as SNTAGT. The CDR3 loop is CASSTSGTGSYNEQFF. CDR3 DNA: TGTGCCAGCAGTACTTCCGGGACAGGGTCCTACAATGAGCAGTTCTTC.

This chain uses TRBV28 with TRBJ1-5; D is uncertain. V was pared by 6 bases and J by 0 bases, with 21 bases between. CDR1 and CDR2 (germline): MDHEN, SYDVKM. CDR3 length equals 18 residues. CDR3 coding DNA: TGTGCCAGCAGCGGACTGGAGCCCGAAAGATATAGCAATCAGCCCCAGCATTTT. Its translation: CASSGLEPERYSNQPQHF.

The chain links TRBV12-3 or TRBV12-4 to TRBJ2-2, with 7 bases lining up with TRBD1. With 3 bases clipped from V and 8 bases from J, the junction kept 3 bases outside the gene matches. This CDR3 comprises 13 residues. Here the CDR3 reads CASSLTGQGELFF. CDR3 sequence (DNA): TGTGCCAGCAGTTTGACAGGGCAAGGGGAGCTGTTTTTT.

The chain recombines TRBV2 with TRBJ2-3; maybe TRBD1 (5 bases). Trimming left V 4 bases short and J 2 bases short, with 10 bases between. There are 14 residues in the CDR3. CDR1 SNHLY and CDR2 FYNNEI come from the germline V gene. The DNA for the CDR3 is TGTGCCAGCAGTGTAAATGGGGCCACAGATACGCAGTATTTT. As protein: CASSVNGATDTQYF.

V is TRBV18 and J is TRBJ2-1; TRBD2 might be the D (5 bases). CDR1 and CDR2 from the germline V gene are KGHSH and LQKENI. This CDR3 has 15 residues. V was shortened by 5 bases and J by 4 bases, with 15 bases between the two germline ends. The CDR3 is CASSILRGRYNEQFF. CDR3 in DNA: TGTGCCAGCTCAATCCTACGGGGTAGGTACAATGAGCAGTTCTTC.

The rearrangement links TRBV19 to TRBJ2-1; D gene unclear. Trimming took off 5 bases at V and 7 bases at J, with 6 bases between the two ends. CDR3 size: 11 residues. Germline V gives CDR1 LNHDA, CDR2 SQIVND (reference sequence). CDR3 sequence: CASSRSNEQFF. CDR3 sequence (DNA): TGTGCCAGTAGTCGGAGTAATGAGCAGTTCTTC.

This clone was detected only a few times. This chain links TRBV6-2 or TRBV6-3 with TRBJ2-7, with 7 bases identical to TRBD1. The CDR3 has 14 amino acids. In germline, CDR1 is MNHEY, CDR2 SVGEGT. Germline trimming cut 2 bases from V and 4 bases from J; bases unmatched to any gene: 5. CDR3: CASSYEGGRYEQYF. The CDR3 nucleotides read TGTGCCAGCAGTTACGAAGGGGGCAGGTACGAGCAGTACTTC.

The chain links TRBV19 to TRBJ2-1; TRBD2 matches at 11 bases. Germline CDR1 reads LNHDA; CDR2 reads SQIVND (reference sequence). The CDR3 has 17 residues. Trimming removed 1 base from V and 1 base from J; junction bases left unmatched: 3. The CDR3 DNA reads as TGTGCCAGTAGTATAGTAGCGGGAGGGCCATCCTACAATGAGCAGTTCTTC. Translation gives CASSIVAGGPSYNEQFF. The full variable domain, its missing parts supplied by reference TRBV19 and TRBJ2-1, is DGGITQSPKYLFRKEGQNVTLSCEQNLNHDAMYWYRQDPGQGLRLIYYSQIVNDFQKGDIAEGYSVSREKKESFPLTVTSAQKNPTAFYLCASSIVAGGPSYNEQFFGPGTRLTVL.

This chain joins TRBV5-5 and TRBJ2-7; 7 bases line up with TRBD2. Unmatched junction bases numbered 5, after V lost 2 bases and J lost 0 bases. From germline, CDR1 is SGHKS and CDR2 YYEKEE (reference sequence). This CDR3 comprises 15 residues. CDR3 coding DNA: TGTGCCAGCAGCTTCTCGCGGGGGTCCTCCTACGAGCAGTACTTC. Its protein product is CASSFSRGSSYEQYF.

This sequence joins TRBV9 and TRBJ2-2; 10 positions agree with TRBD1. This CDR3 has 16 amino acids. The V gene's germline CDR1 is SGDLS and CDR2 YYNGEE. V shed 1 base and J 6 bases; nucleotides not matched to a gene: 6. The CDR3 is CASSVSGQGYSGELFF. In nucleotides, the CDR3 is TGTGCCAGCAGCGTATCGGGACAGGGGTACTCCGGGGAGCTGTTTTTT.

V gene TRBV5-4 combines with J gene TRBJ1-1; maybe TRBD1 (6 bases). The CDR3 is 14 amino acids. The ends were cut back, 4 bases at V and 2 bases at J, with 12 bases in the middle. In germline, CDR1 is SGHNT, CDR2 YYREEE (reference sequence). The CDR3 sequence: CASSPRGGNTEAFF. The DNA of the CDR3 is TGTGCCAGCAGCCCCCGCGGGGGCAACACTGAAGCTTTCTTT.

The chain is built from TRBV28 and TRBJ1-1, with 10 bases that match TRBD1. V was pared by 7 bases and J by 11 bases, with 16 bases of the junction left unmatched. This CDR3 has 15 residues. CDR1 MDHEN and CDR2 SYDVKM come from the germline V gene. CDR3 amino acids: CASIFKPGQGKDAFF. The CDR3 coding sequence is TGTGCCAGCATTTTTAAACCGGGACAGGGGAAAGACGCTTTCTTT.